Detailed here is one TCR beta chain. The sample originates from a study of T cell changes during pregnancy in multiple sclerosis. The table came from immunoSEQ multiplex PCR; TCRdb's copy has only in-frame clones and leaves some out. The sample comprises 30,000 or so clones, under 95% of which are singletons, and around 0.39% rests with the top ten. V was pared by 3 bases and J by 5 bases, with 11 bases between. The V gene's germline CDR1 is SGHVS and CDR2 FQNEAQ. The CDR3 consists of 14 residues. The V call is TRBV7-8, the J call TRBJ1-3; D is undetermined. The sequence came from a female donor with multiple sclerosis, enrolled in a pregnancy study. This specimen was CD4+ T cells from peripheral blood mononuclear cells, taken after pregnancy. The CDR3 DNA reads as TGTGCCAGCAGCTTCCAGGAAACAAGAAACACCATATATTTT. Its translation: CASSFQETRNTIYF.